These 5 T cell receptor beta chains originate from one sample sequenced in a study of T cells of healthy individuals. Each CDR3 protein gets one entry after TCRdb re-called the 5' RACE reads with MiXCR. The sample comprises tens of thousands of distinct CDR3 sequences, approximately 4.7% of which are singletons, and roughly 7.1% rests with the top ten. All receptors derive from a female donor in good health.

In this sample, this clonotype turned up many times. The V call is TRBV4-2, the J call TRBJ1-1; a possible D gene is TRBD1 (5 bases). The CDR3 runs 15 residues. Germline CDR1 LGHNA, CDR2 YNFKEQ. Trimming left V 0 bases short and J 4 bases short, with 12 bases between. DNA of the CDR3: TGTGCCAGCAGCCAAGAAGGAAACAGGCCCACTGAAGCTTTCTTT. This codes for CASSQEGNRPTEAFF.

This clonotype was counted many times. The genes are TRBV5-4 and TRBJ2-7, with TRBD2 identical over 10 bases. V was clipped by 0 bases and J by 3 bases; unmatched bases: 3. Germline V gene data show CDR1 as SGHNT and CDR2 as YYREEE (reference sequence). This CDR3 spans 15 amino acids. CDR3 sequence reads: CASSLGTSGIYEQYF. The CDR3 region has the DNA TGTGCCAGCAGCTTGGGGACTAGCGGTATCTACGAGCAGTACTTC.

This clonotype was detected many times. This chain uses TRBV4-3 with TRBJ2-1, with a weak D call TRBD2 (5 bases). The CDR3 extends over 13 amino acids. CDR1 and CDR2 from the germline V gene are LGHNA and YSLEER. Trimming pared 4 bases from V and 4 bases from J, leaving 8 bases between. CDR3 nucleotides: TGCGCCAGCAGCCGGACTCCTTACAATGAGCAGTTCTTC. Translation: CASSRTPYNEQFF.

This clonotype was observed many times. Here the CDR3 reads CASSWGLDGNQPQHF. The CDR3, as DNA: TGTGCCAGCAGTTGGGGACTCGACGGCAATCAGCCCCAGCATTTT. The chain recombines TRBV6-6 with TRBJ1-5, with a weak D call TRBD1 (5 bases). The V end lost 4 bases, the J end lost 2 bases, and 12 bases lay between the germline ends. This CDR3 contains 15 residues. The germline V gene encodes CDR1 MNHNY and CDR2 SVGAGI (reference sequence).

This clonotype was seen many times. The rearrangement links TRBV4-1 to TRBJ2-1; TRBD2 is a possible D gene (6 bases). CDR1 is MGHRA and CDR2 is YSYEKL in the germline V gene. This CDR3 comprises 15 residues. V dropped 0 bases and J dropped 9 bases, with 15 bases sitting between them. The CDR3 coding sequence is TGCGCCAGCAGCCAAGATGGGGGGAGTGGCAGTGAGCAGTTCTTC. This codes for CASSQDGGSGSEQFF.